This TCR beta chain was retrieved from a study of cytomegalovirus exposure and HLA in healthy donors. The study, taken as a whole, reports: It has been reported that TCR beta sequences accurately predicted the HLA-A and HLA-B alleles of most subjects. TCR beta V segments were, for the most part, productive about 87% or about 30% of the time in an earlier analysis. Serostatus for CMV was the only available immune exposure information.

CDR1 and CDR2 from the germline V gene are LNHDA and SQIVND (reference sequence). The CDR3 runs to 19 residues. With 2 bases clipped from V and 2 bases from J, the junction kept 16 bases outside the gene matches. PCR was performed using 60 Vbeta and 13 Jbeta primers. Repertoires were generated with immunoSEQ multiplex PCR, while TCRdb's copy carries only in-frame clones and drops some. The sample holds 130,000 to 150,000 clones, less than 85% seen once. As regards this clone: Its target is unknown.

The clonotype originates from a man aged 18-30 years in good health and CMV-seropositive. Sequencing was performed on PBMCs. The chain carries TRBV19 and TRBJ1-2; 8 nucleotides line up with TRBD1. The CDR3 loop is CASSITGTGQGPGNYGYTF. The DNA of the CDR3 is TGTGCCAGTAGTATAACGGGAACAGGACAGGGCCCAGGGAACTATGGCTACACCTTC.